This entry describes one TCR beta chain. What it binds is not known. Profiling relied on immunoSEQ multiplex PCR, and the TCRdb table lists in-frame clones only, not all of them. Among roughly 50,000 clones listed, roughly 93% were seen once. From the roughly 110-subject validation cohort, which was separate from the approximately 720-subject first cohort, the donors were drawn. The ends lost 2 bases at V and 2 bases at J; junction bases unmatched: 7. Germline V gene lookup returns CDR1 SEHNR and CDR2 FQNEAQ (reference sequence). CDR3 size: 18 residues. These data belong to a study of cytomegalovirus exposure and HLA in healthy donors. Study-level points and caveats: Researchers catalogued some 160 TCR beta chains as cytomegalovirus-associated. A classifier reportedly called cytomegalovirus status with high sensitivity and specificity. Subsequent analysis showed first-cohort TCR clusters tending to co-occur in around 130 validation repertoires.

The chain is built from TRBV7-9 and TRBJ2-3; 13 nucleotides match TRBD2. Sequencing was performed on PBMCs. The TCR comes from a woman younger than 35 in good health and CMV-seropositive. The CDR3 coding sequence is TGTGCCAGCAGCTTACTCTCGACTAGCGGGGGGCACACAGATACGCAGTATTTT. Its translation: CASSLLSTSGGHTDTQYF. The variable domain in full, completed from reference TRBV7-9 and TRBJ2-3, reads DTGVSQNPRHKITKRGQNVTFRCDPISEHNRLYWYRQTLGQGPEFLTYFQNEAQLEKSRLLSDRFSAERPKGSFSTLEIQRTEQGDSAMYLCASSLLSTSGGHTDTQYFGPGTRLTVL.